This T cell receptor (beta chain) was identified during a study of graft-versus-host responses after intestinal transplantation. Looking at the study overall: Among the recipients, all got anti-thymocyte globulin induction and then tacrolimus and steroids for about three years. Findings of the study overall: Recipient-marrow GvH clones were detected, some having first appeared in ileum or blood.

The germline CDR1 and CDR2 sequences are SGHAT and FQNNGV. This CDR3 region has 12 residues. Sequencing was performed with immunoSEQ multiplex PCR; in TCRdb, only in-frame clones are kept and a portion is missing. The table includes roughly 50,000 clones, roughly nine tenths detected once. A note on this clone: Its antigen is undetermined. The germline gene is not matched at one end of the junction; a read error may be the cause.

The chain is built from TRBV11-2 and TRBJ2-7, with no clear D. The clonotype comes from a human patient who received an intestinal transplant, so some T cells may come from the graft donor. The sample was PBMCs, taken about 93 weeks after intestinal transplant. CDR3 sequence (DNA): TGTGCCAGCAGCTTAGATGGCAGGAAATTTGCCTTC. Its protein product is CASSLDGRKFAF.